The 28 T cell receptor beta chains listed next were all sequenced from one sample in a study of CD8 T cells in Susac syndrome. The RNA input was roughly 0.45 to 1 ug, and it was reverse transcribed with random hexamers. MiXCR, applied by TCRdb to the immunoSEQ multiplex PCR reads, yields one record per CDR3 protein. Of roughly 190,000 distinct CDR3 sequences in the sample, about 95% are singletons; the top ten hold 0.1%. Material for sequencing was CD4+ T cells from PBMCs. These receptors all come from a human donor in good health.

The chain uses TRBV29-1 and TRBJ2-7; tentatively, D is TRBD2 (5 bases). The V end was cut by 5 bases, the J end by 6 bases, with 11 bases between. Germline assignment: CDR1 SQVTM and CDR2 ANQGSEA. The CDR3 consists of 11 residues. The CDR3 sequence is CSVPSGPEQYF. Written as DNA, the CDR3 is TGCAGCGTTCCCAGCGGACCCGAGCAGTACTTC.

V and J are TRBV27 and TRBJ1-4; D unresolved. The CDR3 is made up of 15 amino acids. The germline CDR1 and CDR2 sequences are MNHEY and SMNVEV (reference sequence). V lost 6 bases, J lost 0 bases, and 11 bases lay in between. The CDR3 sequence is CASRQTGATNEKLFF. The CDR3 DNA reads TGTGCCAGCAGGCAGACCGGTGCAACTAATGAAAAACTGTTTTTT.

This clonotype was recorded once. V and J are TRBV18 and TRBJ1-5, with TRBD1 matching 7 bases. Unmatched junction bases numbered 13, after V lost 4 bases and J lost 7 bases. CDR1 is KGHSH, CDR2 LQKENI, per germline. This CDR3 spans 16 amino acids. Here the CDR3 DNA reads TGTGCCAGCTCACAAACCACGAACAGGGGCGGGCAGCCCCAGCATTTT. Translation: CASSQTTNRGGQPQHF.

V gene TRBV18 combines with J gene TRBJ2-7, with 7 bases matching TRBD2. The germline V gene encodes CDR1 KGHSH and CDR2 LQKENI. The length of the CDR3 is 13 residues. The V segment lost 5 bases and the J segment 6 bases; nucleotides outside the gene matches: 7. CDR3 sequence (DNA): TGTGCCAGCTCATCAGTCAGGGAGGGCGAGCAGTACTTC. Its protein product is CASSSVREGEQYF.

V gene TRBV5-4 combines with J gene TRBJ2-3; D remains unclear. Germline V gives CDR1 SGHNT, CDR2 YYREEE (reference sequence). The CDR3 is 14 amino acids. Trimming left V 3 bases short and J 4 bases short, with 12 bases between. The CDR3 protein is CASSSATGSDTQYF. The CDR3 nucleotides are TGTGCCAGCAGCTCAGCTACCGGCTCAGATACGCAGTATTTT.

The gene calls are TRBV3-1 and TRBJ1-5; D not certain. CDR1 and CDR2 (germline): LGHDT, YNNKEL (reference sequence). This CDR3 contains 13 residues. The V and J ends lost 1 base and 5 bases respectively, with 6 bases between them. The CDR3 region has the DNA TGTGCCAGCAGCCAAGGAGCGGATCAGCCCCAGCATTTT. Protein: CASSQGADQPQHF.

V is TRBV9 and J is TRBJ1-2; 11 positions match TRBD1. Germline CDR1 is SGDLS and CDR2 is YYNGEE. The CDR3 consists of 14 residues. Trimming cost V 1 base and J 9 bases; bases outside gene matches: 5. The CDR3 sequence: CASSVLGTGGSYTF. CDR3 in DNA: TGTGCCAGCAGCGTATTGGGGACAGGGGGTAGCTACACCTTC.

This chain connects TRBV19 to TRBJ2-1; maybe TRBD2 (6 bases). The CDR3 length is 14 residues. From germline, CDR1 is LNHDA and CDR2 SQIVND (reference sequence). Trimming removed 0 bases at V and 5 bases at J, with 8 bases between. For the CDR3, the DNA is TGTGCCAGTAGTATAGAGGTAGCGGACAATGAGCAGTTCTTC. Translated: CASSIEVADNEQFF.

V is TRBV18 and J is TRBJ2-1, with D unresolved. CDR1 and CDR2 from the germline V gene are KGHSH and LQKENI. The V gene lost 2 bases and the J gene lost 6 bases, with 8 bases spanning the gap. The length of the CDR3 is 13 residues. The CDR3 DNA is TGTGCCAGCTCACCATCCGTGACCAATGAGCAGTTCTTC. The encoded protein is CASSPSVTNEQFF.

The chain has TRBV20-1 and TRBJ2-3; perhaps TRBD2 as D (5 bases). With 6 bases removed from V and 4 bases from J, the gap between germline ends came to 11 bases. This CDR3 is 12 amino acids long. Germline-derived CDR1 and CDR2 are DFQATT and SNEGSKA (reference sequence). In nucleotides, the CDR3 is TGCAGTGCCCTGGGAGCGGCAGATACGCAGTATTTT. Translated, it gives CSALGAADTQYF.

The gene calls are TRBV28 and TRBJ2-5; the match to TRBD1 covers 7 bases. Germline V CDR1 and CDR2: MDHEN, SYDVKM. With V trimmed by 10 bases and J by 5 bases, 7 bases remained unmatched. This CDR3 region has 12 residues. The CDR3 reads CATRHRGETQYF. As DNA, the CDR3 is TGTGCCACACGCCACAGGGGTGAGACCCAGTACTTC. Filled out from reference TRBV28 and TRBJ2-5, the complete variable domain reads DVKVTQSSRYLVKRTGEKVFLECVQDMDHENMFWYRQDPGLGLRLIYFSYDVKMKEKGDIPEGYSVSREKKERFSLILESASTNQTSMYLCATRHRGETQYFGPGTRLLVL.

The CDR3, as DNA: TGTGCCAGCAGTTCGCAACACACTGAAGCTTTCTTT. It encodes CASSSQHTEAFF. V and J are TRBV5-8 and TRBJ1-1; D not resolved. Germline lookup yields CDR1 SGHTS and CDR2 YDEGEE. CDR3 size: 12 residues. Trimming left V 5 bases short and J 3 bases short, with 8 bases between.

This chain connects TRBV3-1 to TRBJ1-2; D remains unclear. Germline assignment: CDR1 LGHDT and CDR2 YNNKEL (reference sequence). The CDR3 is 13 amino acids. V lost 0 bases and J 4 bases, leaving 6 bases between the germline ends. This CDR3 is CASSQDSGYGYTF. The CDR3 coding sequence is TGTGCCAGCAGCCAAGATTCCGGCTATGGCTACACCTTC.

This chain uses TRBV27 with TRBJ1-1, with a weak D call TRBD1 (6 bases). Germline assignment: CDR1 MNHEY and CDR2 SMNVEV (reference sequence). The CDR3 length is 14 residues. Trimming removed 6 bases at V and 2 bases at J, with 13 bases between. CDR3 sequence: CASRVGTHNTEAFF. The DNA of the CDR3 is TGTGCCAGCAGGGTCGGGACACACAACACTGAAGCTTTCTTT.

V and J are TRBV7-2 and TRBJ1-1, with a weak D call TRBD1 (6 bases). Looked up from germline, CDR1 is SGHTA and CDR2 is FQGNSA. Deletions cut 1 base from V and 4 bases from J, with 10 bases between. The CDR3 extends over 14 amino acids. CDR3 nucleotides: TGTGCCAGCAGCTTAGGACAGGCTTTCACTGAAGCTTTCTTT. It codes for CASSLGQAFTEAFF.

V is TRBV4-3 and J is TRBJ2-1, with 10 bases identical to TRBD2. Trimming removed 0 bases from V and 7 bases from J; junction bases left unmatched: 21. The CDR3 totals 21 residues. The germline V gene encodes CDR1 LGHNA and CDR2 YSLEER. The DNA of the CDR3 is TGCGCCAGCAGCCAAGATTCGCCGGCAGCAAGCGGGAGGGCCGAGGGGAATGAGCAGTTCTTC. Protein sequence: CASSQDSPAASGRAEGNEQFF.

This clonotype was found once. This chain uses TRBV25-1 with TRBJ2-5; D assignment may be TRBD1 or TRBD2 (5 bases each). Trimming cost V 1 base and J 5 bases, with 20 bases left between them. CDR1 is MGHDK, CDR2 SYGVNS, per germline. CDR3 size: 17 residues. The CDR3 sequence is CASSEFGAGLPMETQYF. The CDR3 coding sequence is TGTGCCAGCAGTGAATTCGGGGCCGGGCTCCCGATGGAGACCCAGTACTTC. Together with reference TRBV25-1 and TRBJ2-5, the CDR3 gives the full variable domain: EADIYQTPRYLVIGTGKKITLECSQTMGHDKMYWYQQDPGMELHLIHYSYGVNSTEKGDLSSESTVSRIRTEHFPLTLESARPSHTSQYLCASSEFGAGLPMETQYFGPGTRLLVL.

The V call is TRBV7-2, the J call TRBJ2-1, with D perhaps TRBD1 or TRBD2 (5 bases each). The CDR3 sequence is 13 residues long. CDR1 is SGHTA, CDR2 FQGNSA, per germline. The germline V and J ends were trimmed by 5 bases and 11 bases, with 16 bases remaining between them. The CDR3 region has the DNA TGTGCCAGCAGCAATACGGGGCGGACCCAGCAGTTCTTC. This translates into CASSNTGRTQQFF.

This chain uses TRBV7-2 with TRBJ2-1; maybe TRBD1 (6 bases). Trimming took 0 bases from V and 4 from J, leaving 16 bases between them. The CDR3 extends over 17 amino acids. Germline CDR1 reads SGHTA; CDR2 reads FQGNSA. The CDR3 sequence: CASSLAPEDSEYNEQFF. In nucleotides, the CDR3 is TGTGCCAGCAGCTTAGCCCCCGAGGACAGCGAGTACAATGAGCAGTTCTTC.

V gene TRBV9 combines with J gene TRBJ2-5; 11 nucleotides align to TRBD2. CDR1 SGDLS and CDR2 YYNGEE come from the germline V gene. Trimming cost V 2 bases and J 2 bases; bases outside gene matches: 2. This CDR3 is 15 amino acids long. The CDR3 nucleotides read TGTGCCAGCAGCGTTGGGACTAGCGGACAAGAGACCCAGTACTTC. This codes for CASSVGTSGQETQYF.

The CDR3 nucleotides are TGTGCCAGCAGCCAAGACAGGGGTGCCAAAAACATTCAGTACTTC. Protein: CASSQDRGAKNIQYF. This chain uses TRBV3-1 with TRBJ2-4, with D perhaps matching TRBD1 (6 bases). CDR1 and CDR2 from the germline V gene are LGHDT and YNNKEL (reference sequence). Deletions cut 0 bases from V and 1 base from J, with 7 bases between. The CDR3 spans 15 residues.

The chain has TRBV5-4 and TRBJ2-7; D unresolved. V was trimmed by 4 bases and J by 5 bases, leaving 13 bases between them. Per germline, CDR1 SGHNT and CDR2 YYREEE (reference sequence). This CDR3 contains 13 residues. The CDR3: CASSKAGADEQYF. The CDR3 DNA reads as TGTGCCAGCAGCAAGGCAGGTGCGGACGAGCAGTACTTC.

This chain joins TRBV30 and TRBJ2-7, with D unclear. Germline-derived CDR1 and CDR2 are GTSNPN and SVGIG (reference sequence). CDR3 length equals 12 residues. The germline V and J ends were trimmed by 3 bases and 4 bases, with 10 bases remaining between them. The CDR3 sequence: CAWSRKPYEQYF. In DNA form, the CDR3 reads TGTGCCTGGAGCCGGAAACCATACGAGCAGTACTTC.

This clonotype was seen once. The chain joins TRBV27 to TRBJ2-6; no clear D gene. Germline CDR1 MNHEY, CDR2 SMNVEV (reference sequence). The CDR3 totals 15 residues. Trimming shortened V by 2 bases and J by 1 base, and 6 bases separated the two germline ends. CDR3 in amino acids: CASSLVLSGANVLTF. The CDR3, as DNA: TGTGCCAGCAGTTTAGTACTATCTGGGGCCAACGTCCTGACTTTC.

The chain uses TRBV20-1 and TRBJ2-3, with D uncertain. The length of the CDR3 is 13 residues. V dropped 1 base and J dropped 0 bases, with 5 bases sitting between them. The germline V gene encodes CDR1 DFQATT and CDR2 SNEGSKA (reference sequence). CDR3 amino acids: CSARATSTDTQYF. The CDR3 coding sequence is TGCAGTGCTAGAGCAACCAGCACAGATACGCAGTATTTT.

The V and J genes are TRBV20-1 and TRBJ2-4; D possibly corresponds to TRBD2 (5 bases). Germline CDR1 and CDR2: DFQATT and SNEGSKA (reference sequence). This CDR3 contains 14 residues. Trimming pared 6 bases from V and 7 bases from J, leaving 19 bases between. CDR3 in DNA: TGCAGTGCGTATGGTTCCGGGAATTCGAACATTCAGTACTTC. Residues: CSAYGSGNSNIQYF.

This chain joins TRBV3-1 and TRBJ2-1, with a weak D call TRBD1 (6 bases). There are 12 residues in the CDR3. Germline assignment: CDR1 LGHDT and CDR2 YNNKEL (reference sequence). The germline V and J ends were trimmed by 4 bases and 7 bases, with 8 bases remaining between them. The DNA for the CDR3 is TGTGCCAGCAGCCCTACAGGGAATGAGCAGTTCTTC. It encodes CASSPTGNEQFF.

J is TRBJ2-7 and V is TRBV29-1; D is possibly TRBD1 (7 bases). CDR1 is SQVTM and CDR2 is ANQGSEA in the germline V gene. The CDR3 sequence is 12 residues long. With 7 bases removed from V and 6 bases from J, the gap between germline ends came to 16 bases. The CDR3: CSGRPQGGEQYF. In nucleotides, the CDR3 is TGCAGCGGGCGACCTCAGGGGGGCGAGCAGTACTTC.